The 9 T cell receptor beta chains in this list originate from one sample, sequenced in a study of blood T cell repertoires in COVID-19. Assay used: immunoSEQ multiplex PCR; TCRdb lists only in-frame clones, some missing. The repertoire includes about 270,000 clones, about 89% of them detected once, and around 9% sits in the top ten. Material: peripheral blood. The receptor set was obtained from a man aged 35 to 55 with active or convalescent COVID-19.

Only one count was recorded for this clone. The J gene is TRBJ2-3, the V gene TRBV24-1, with D tentatively TRBD2 (7 bases). The CDR3 extends over 15 amino acids. Trimming took 6 bases from V and 6 from J, leaving 18 bases between them. The germline gives CDR1 KGHDR, CDR2 SFDVKD. CDR3 sequence reads: CATSQAGARGDTQYF. In DNA, the CDR3 is TGTGCCACCAGTCAGGCGGGGGCCCGGGGGGATACGCAGTATTTT.

CDR3 region: CASSQRAGASYEQYF. The DNA of the CDR3 is TGTGCCAGCAGCCAACGGGCGGGGGCCTCCTACGAGCAGTACTTC. The chain uses TRBV14 and TRBJ2-7; possibly TRBD2 for D (7 bases). Germline V lookup: CDR1 SGHDN, CDR2 FVKESK. V lost 2 bases, J lost 0 bases, and 11 bases lay in between. This CDR3 is built from 15 residues. The whole variable domain, remainder taken from reference TRBV14 and TRBJ2-7, is EAGVTQFPSHSVIEKGQTVTLRCDPISGHDNLYWYRRVMGKEIKFLLHFVKESKQDESGMPNNRFLAERTGGTYSTLKVQPAELEDSGVYFCASSQRAGASYEQYFGPGTRLTVT.

The V and J genes are TRBV29-1 and TRBJ1-6, with D possibly being TRBD1 (5 bases). The ends were cut back, 3 bases at V and 7 bases at J, with 13 bases in the middle. The CDR3 has 14 amino acids. Germline V CDR1 and CDR2: SQVTM, ANQGSEA. CDR3 sequence (DNA): TGCAGCGTTGACGGGCCCGGGGGAAATTCACCCCTCCACTTT. This sequence encodes CSVDGPGGNSPLHF. Looking up the rest from reference TRBV29-1 and TRBJ1-6 gives the full variable domain: SAVISQKPSRDICQRGTSLTIQCQVDSQVTMMFWYRQQPGQSLTLIATANQGSEATYESGFVIDKFPISRPNLTFSTLTVSNMSPEDSSIYLCSVDGPGGNSPLHFGNGTRLTVT.

This chain connects TRBV5-6 to TRBJ2-1; 7 nucleotides match TRBD1. Germline V gene lookup returns CDR1 SGHDT and CDR2 YYEEEE. The V gene end was trimmed by 4 bases and the J gene end by 14 bases; junction bases not matched to a gene: 6. The CDR3 spans 11 residues. The CDR3 DNA sequence: TGTGCCAGCAGCCTTGGACAGGAGGAGTTCTTC. It codes for CASSLGQEEFF.

The chain combines TRBV24-1 with TRBJ2-7; 10 bases are a match to TRBD1. J gave up 4 bases and V 2 bases, and 19 bases lay outside the gene matches. CDR1 and CDR2 (germline): KGHDR, SFDVKD. This CDR3 comprises 20 residues. CDR3: CATSDSGGQGTSSPLYEQYF. The CDR3 DNA reads as TGTGCCACCAGTGATTCTGGGGGACAGGGGACCAGCAGCCCCCTGTACGAGCAGTACTTC.

The chain has TRBV19 and TRBJ2-5; 7 bases fit TRBD2. CDR1 is LNHDA, CDR2 SQIVND, per germline (reference sequence). The CDR3 has 15 residues. V lost 5 bases to trimming and J lost 1 base; unmatched junction nucleotides: 7. CDR3 in DNA: TGTGCCAGTAGTGAGGGAGGGCCCATCCAAGAGACCCAGTACTTC. It is translated as CASSEGGPIQETQYF. The variable domain in full, completed from reference TRBV19 and TRBJ2-5, reads DGGITQSPKYLFRKEGQNVTLSCEQNLNHDAMYWYRQDPGQGLRLIYYSQIVNDFQKGDIAEGYSVSREKKESFPLTVTSAQKNPTAFYLCASSEGGPIQETQYFGPGTRLLVL.

The J gene is TRBJ2-5, the V gene TRBV27, with 8 bases aligning to TRBD1. After removal of 6 bases from V and 3 bases from J, the junction contained 3 bases not matched to a gene. Germline V lookup: CDR1 MNHEY, CDR2 SMNVEV (reference sequence). The CDR3 is 13 residues long. Written as DNA, the CDR3 is TGTGCCAGCAGGAGGGGACAGGAAGAGACCCAGTACTTC. It codes for CASRRGQEETQYF.

The chain recombines TRBV11-3 with TRBJ2-2, with D uncertain. Germline CDR1 reads SGHNT; CDR2 reads YENEEA. V lost 4 bases and J 6 bases, leaving 9 bases between the germline ends. The CDR3 consists of 13 residues. The CDR3 DNA reads as TGTGCCAGCAGCTCCGTCCCTCCCGGGGAGCTGTTTTTT. This codes for CASSSVPPGELFF.

The count of this clone is one. The chain has TRBV7-9 and TRBJ1-2, with D hard to call. The CDR3 has 14 residues. Germline assignment: CDR1 SEHNR and CDR2 FQNEAQ (reference sequence). V was clipped by 0 bases and J by 6 bases, with 11 bases between them. Here the CDR3 reads CASSLAQSVDGYTF. Here the CDR3 DNA reads TGTGCCAGCAGCTTAGCACAATCCGTTGATGGCTACACCTTC.